The 5 T cell receptor beta chains below come from one sample, sequenced in a study of blood T cell repertoires in COVID-19. Repertoires were generated with immunoSEQ multiplex PCR, while TCRdb's copy carries only in-frame clones and drops some. The profile covers 140,000 to 150,000 clones, with over 80% appearing a single time and more than 0.8% taken by the ten largest. The sequenced sample was peripheral blood. Receptors originate from a woman in her forties or fifties with acute or convalescent COVID-19.

The J gene is TRBJ1-2, the V gene TRBV7-2; a possible D gene is TRBD1 (5 bases). This CDR3 spans 13 amino acids. Germline loops: CDR1 SGHTA, CDR2 FQGNSA. Trimming left V 5 bases short and J 2 bases short, with 9 bases between. CDR3: CASSQWGNYGYTF. The CDR3 nucleotides are TGTGCCAGCAGCCAGTGGGGCAACTATGGCTACACCTTC. Combining the CDR3 with reference TRBV7-2 and TRBJ1-2 gives the whole variable domain GAGVSQSPSNKVTEKGKDVELRCDPISGHTALYWYRQSLGQGLEFLIYFQGNSAPDKSGLPSDRFSAERTGGSVSTLTIQRTQQEDSAVYLCASSQWGNYGYTFGSGTRLTVV.

The chain joins TRBV11-3 to TRBJ2-1; D call uncertain. Between the trimmed V and J ends, which lost 4 bases and 9 bases, there was a span of 13 bases. Germline V gene lookup returns CDR1 SGHNT and CDR2 YENEEA. There are 13 residues in the CDR3. In DNA, the CDR3 is TGTGCCAGCAGCTCAAGCCTAGGCGTTGAGCAGTTCTTC. It is translated as CASSSSLGVEQFF.

This clone was observed once. The chain couples TRBV27 to TRBJ2-3, with TRBD2 identical over 8 bases. Germline loops: CDR1 MNHEY, CDR2 SMNVEV (reference sequence). Trimming took 5 bases from V and 4 from J; bases not matched to a gene: 8. This CDR3 has 15 residues. The CDR3 DNA reads as TGTGCCAGCAGTCCGGGACTAGGGTCCCCAGATACGCAGTATTTT. It codes for CASSPGLGSPDTQYF.

This clone came up once. The chain uses TRBV30 and TRBJ2-6, with 8 bases identical to TRBD2. Germline V lookup: CDR1 GTSNPN, CDR2 SVGIG (reference sequence). After removal of 5 bases from V and 4 bases from J, the junction contained 7 bases not matched to a gene. There are 15 residues in the CDR3. The CDR3 loop is CAWARGGTGANVLTF. As DNA, the CDR3 is TGTGCCTGGGCCCGGGGGGGTACCGGGGCCAACGTCCTGACTTTC.

The gene calls are TRBV30 and TRBJ2-7; no reliable D call. The CDR3 loop spans 11 amino acids. V dropped 0 bases and J dropped 6 bases, with 6 bases sitting between them. CDR1 and CDR2 (germline): GTSNPN, SVGIG (reference sequence). The CDR3: CAWSVHSEQYF. The CDR3 DNA sequence: TGTGCCTGGAGTGTACACAGCGAGCAGTACTTC.